This TCR beta chain is from a study of CD8+ T cells in alopecia areata. Study information: At a dose of 5 to 10 mg twice daily, oral tofacitinib was given to treated patients.

TCR sequencing used cDNA made by reverse transcription of extracted RNA. Clones were sequenced by immunoSEQ multiplex PCR, and TCRdb holds only the in-frame ones, with some missing. Among a few hundred thousand clones listed, about 68% were seen once. CDR3 length: 14 residues. Germline V CDR1 and CDR2: SNHLY, FYNNEI. V was clipped by 4 bases and J by 4 bases, with 13 bases between them. The clonotype comes from a human donor with alopecia areata. The chain is built from TRBV2 and TRBJ1-1; unclear D gene. The material sequenced was CD4+ T cells sorted from blood, taken at week 0. CDR3 nucleotides: TGTGCCAGCAGTGCCCTCAGTGATAGCACTGAAGCTTTCTTT. Encoded protein: CASSALSDSTEAFF.